This T cell receptor (beta chain) was profiled in a study of stem cell transplantation in POMP-related autoinflammatory disease. Overall study: Impaired MHC class I-dependent CD8+ differentiation was hypothesized from defective thymoproteasomes. Overall study results and limits: In PRAID patients, the number of distinct TRB V-J gene pairings was restricted. In patients with PRAID, every analyzed T-cell subset tended to show lower diversity and higher clonality.

Data came from immunoSEQ multiplex PCR; TCRdb stores just in-frame clones and leaves some out. Of 8,600 or so clones listed, 80% to 95% were seen once; the top ten hold roughly 3%. Per the germline V gene, CDR1 is LNHNV and CDR2 is YYDKDF (reference sequence). The CDR3 runs 16 residues. PRAID featured prominent immunodeficiency. On this clone itself: Its antigen is still unknown.

This chain connects TRBV15 to TRBJ1-5; D not resolved. The tail of the sequence fits TRBJ2-3 better, so the J call may be wrong. The TCR originated in a human donor with POMP-related autoinflammation and immune dysregulation (PRAID). The material was CD8+ T cells from PBMCs, obtained before stem cell transplantation. This chain's CDR3 is CATSRGRQISNQPQYF. In DNA, the CDR3 is TGTGCCACCAGCAGAGGTAGACAAATTAGCAATCAGCCCCAGTATTTT.